This paragraph reports one T cell receptor beta chain. In the study's own analysis: Quantification of nucleated cells was approximated via reference gene primer amplification. The method was immunoSEQ multiplex PCR; TCRdb's version includes in-frame clones alone and lacks a portion of them. For V, J and clone size, that table is used; D and trimming come from the DNA. The repertoire holds approximately 210,000 clones, 70% to 90% seen once, with 4.8% in the top ten. This sample was included in a study of blood T cell repertoires in COVID-19. Across the whole study: The study drew acute and convalescent COVID-19 samples from the United States, Italy and Spain. PBMCs, B-cell-depleted T cells, or T cells provided the cDNA or gDNA that made up the material.

This receptor was taken from a woman between 35 and 50 years old with acute or convalescent COVID-19. What was sequenced was peripheral blood.

The CDR3 bases are TGTGCCAGCACTAGCGAGAGGGTGAGCGGAAACACCATATATTTT. Its protein is CASTSERVSGNTIYF. The chain links TRBV3-1 (or the pseudogene TRBV3-2) to TRBJ1-3; no reliable D call. The CDR3 extends over 15 amino acids. Germline V CDR1 and CDR2: LGHDT, YNNKEL (reference sequence). Trimming removed 7 bases from V and 4 bases from J, with 17 bases in between.